This entry lists 32 T cell receptor beta chains sequenced from one sample in a study of blood T cell repertoires in COVID-19. Only in-frame clones appear in the TCRdb table, and some are missing; sequencing was by immunoSEQ multiplex PCR. The sample consists of more than 6,500 clones, more than 80% of them appearing once. Material: peripheral blood. The receptors shown here come from a man of 80 years or more with active COVID-19.

This clone was observed a single time. This sequence joins TRBV6-1 and TRBJ2-7; 7 bases agree with TRBD2. The CDR3 is 14 residues long. V trimming: 3 bases; J trimming: 7 bases; junction bases outside the gene matches: 9. The germline gives CDR1 MNHNS, CDR2 SASEGT. The DNA of the CDR3 is TGTGCCAGCAGTGAGGGTTGGCGGGAGTATGAGCAGTACTTC. It specifies CASSEGWREYEQYF.

The chain recombines TRBV4-1 with TRBJ2-2; 7 bases map to TRBD2. The CDR3 consists of 15 residues. V lost 6 bases and J lost 0; bases outside the gene matches: 4. In germline, CDR1 is MGHRA, CDR2 YSYEKL. CDR3 protein: CASRAGLPNTGELFF. In DNA form, the CDR3 reads TGCGCCAGCAGGGCGGGACTACCGAACACCGGGGAGCTGTTTTTT.

V is TRBV28 and J is TRBJ1-5, with 8 bases matching TRBD1. The germline gives CDR1 MDHEN, CDR2 SYDVKM. This CDR3 has 14 residues. With 6 bases clipped from V and 5 bases from J, the junction kept 6 bases outside the gene matches. CDR3: CASSPRTGHQPQHF. The CDR3 region has the DNA TGTGCCAGCAGCCCCCGGACAGGGCATCAGCCCCAGCATTTT.

The chain carries TRBV5-6 and TRBJ1-4, with 9 positions matching TRBD1. This CDR3 is built from 15 residues. CDR1 is SGHDT and CDR2 is YYEEEE in the germline V gene. V lost 4 bases, J lost 7 bases, and 8 bases stayed unmatched. CDR3 bases: TGTGCCAGCAGCAGCAGACAGGGGGGAGTTGAAAAACTGTTTTTT. This encodes CASSSRQGGVEKLFF.

This chain links TRBV24-1 with TRBJ2-1, with a tentative D call TRBD2 (6 bases). V lost 3 bases and J lost 3, with 14 bases in between. The CDR3 has 16 residues. Germline-derived CDR1 and CDR2 are KGHDR and SFDVKD. CDR3 nucleotide sequence: TGTGCCACCAGTGATAGTATGAGGGGAGGCTACAATGAGCAGTTCTTC. Encoded protein: CATSDSMRGGYNEQFF.

The V gene is TRBV7-8, the J gene TRBJ1-2, with no clear D. CDR1 and CDR2 (germline): SGHVS, FQNEAQ. The V end was cut by 5 bases, the J end by 7 bases, with 11 bases between. The CDR3 sequence is 12 residues long. CDR3 DNA sequence: TGTGCCAGCAGCCCCTATGGTTCTGGCTACACCTTC. This translates into CASSPYGSGYTF. Supplemented by reference TRBV7-8 and TRBJ1-2, the full variable domain reads GAGVSQSPRYKVAKRGQDVALRCDPISGHVSLFWYQQALGQGPEFLTYFQNEAQLDKSGLPSDRFFAERPEGSVSTLKIQRTQQEDSAVYLCASSPYGSGYTFGSGTRLTVV.

This chain connects TRBV7-9 to TRBJ2-3, with D possibly matching TRBD1 (6 bases). There are 14 residues in the CDR3. Trimming cost V 7 bases and J 0 bases, with 11 bases left between them. Germline CDR1 and CDR2: SEHNR and FQNEAQ (reference sequence). The CDR3 DNA reads as TGTGCCAGCACGCGGCAGGGGAGCACAGATACGCAGTATTTT. Encoded protein: CASTRQGSTDTQYF.

The V and J genes are TRBV29-1 and TRBJ2-7; perhaps TRBD1 as D (6 bases). CDR1 is SQVTM and CDR2 is ANQGSEA in the germline V gene. V shed 7 bases and J shed 1 base, with 11 bases lying between them. The CDR3 loop spans 12 amino acids. The CDR3 bases are TGCAGCGCATCCGGACAGTCCTACGAGCAGTACTTC. Translating gives CSASGQSYEQYF.

The chain links TRBV3-1 (or the pseudogene TRBV3-2) to TRBJ2-6, with D possibly matching TRBD1 (6 bases). Germline-derived CDR1 and CDR2 are LGHDT and YNNKEL (reference sequence). CDR3 length: 17 residues. Trimming took off 4 bases at V and 2 bases at J, with 15 bases between the two ends. The CDR3: CASSLQVGGAGANVLTF. CDR3 DNA sequence: TGTGCCAGCAGCCTCCAAGTTGGGGGCGCTGGGGCCAACGTCCTGACTTTC.

The sample holds a few counts of this clone. V is TRBV12-3 or TRBV12-4 and J is TRBJ2-3; 7 nucleotides agree with TRBD2. V trimming: 6 bases; J trimming: 8 bases; junction bases outside the gene matches: 8. The CDR3 is 13 residues long. CDR3 in amino acids: CASSRSGRGTQYF. The CDR3 region has the DNA TGTGCCAGCAGCCGCTCGGGGAGGGGTACGCAGTATTTT.

V gene TRBV7-9 combines with J gene TRBJ2-2; D ambiguous. CDR1 is SEHNR and CDR2 is FQNEAQ in the germline V gene (reference sequence). The CDR3 has 13 amino acids. Trimming left V 1 base short and J 8 bases short, with 8 bases between. The CDR3 DNA sequence: TGTGCCAGCAGCTTAGACCTAATGGGGGAGCTGTTTTTT. Its protein product is CASSLDLMGELFF.

J is TRBJ2-2 and V is TRBV6-5; 10 positions match TRBD2. V was clipped by 11 bases and J by 6 bases; unmatched bases: 12. Germline CDR1 reads MNHEY; CDR2 reads SVGAGI. The CDR3 covers 15 residues. In nucleotides, the CDR3 is TGTGCCGGAGGGGGCCTAGCGGGAGTTGCCGGGGAGCTGTTTTTT. Protein product: CAGGGLAGVAGELFF.

The V gene is TRBV28, the J gene TRBJ2-1, with 9 bases lining up with TRBD2. CDR1 is MDHEN, CDR2 SYDVKM, per germline. J was trimmed by 6 bases and V by 2 bases; bases with no gene match: 2. This CDR3 is 14 amino acids long. The CDR3 sequence: CASSLAGGVNEQFF. CDR3 sequence (DNA): TGTGCCAGCAGTTTAGCGGGAGGGGTCAATGAGCAGTTCTTC.

Note on this clone: At one end, the junction sequence differs from germline, possibly due to a read error. The rearrangement links TRBV4-2 to TRBJ2-7, with D maybe TRBD1 (6 bases). The germline V gene encodes CDR1 LGHNA and CDR2 YNFKEQ. The CDR3 loop spans 13 amino acids. Here the CDR3 reads CASSQDLSGERYF. CDR3 DNA sequence: TGTGCCAGCAGCCAAGATCTCTCAGGGGAGCGGTACTTC.

V gene TRBV5-4 combines with J gene TRBJ1-2; 7 nucleotides line up with TRBD1. Germline-derived CDR1 and CDR2 are SGHNT and YYREEE (reference sequence). V shed 2 bases, J shed 4 bases, and the junction held 5 bases outside the gene matches. This CDR3 has 14 amino acids. CDR3 protein: CASSLQGMGYGYTF. The CDR3 nucleotides are TGTGCCAGCAGCTTACAGGGGATGGGCTATGGCTACACCTTC.

This clone has just a few counts. The chain is built from TRBV12-1 and TRBJ2-1; the table's D call TRBD1 went unverified against the DNA. TRBV12-1 is a pseudogene. CDR3 size: 19 residues. CDR3 DNA: TGTGCCAGCAGCTTTATCGGGGACGGGTATACGACAGGGAGGAATGAGCAGTTCTTC. It translates to CASSFIGDGYTTGRNEQFF.

The chain carries TRBV27 and TRBJ2-1; D perhaps matches TRBD1 (5 bases). This CDR3 has 13 residues. V was clipped by 5 bases and J by 9 bases, with 14 bases between them. Germline CDR1 MNHEY, CDR2 SMNVEV (reference sequence). The CDR3 sequence is CASSHSTAGEQFF. CDR3 coding DNA: TGTGCCAGCAGTCACTCGACAGCCGGTGAGCAGTTCTTC.

This chain uses TRBV7-9 with TRBJ1-6; 7 bases agree with TRBD1. Germline CDR1 SEHNR, CDR2 FQNEAQ (reference sequence). With V trimmed by 5 bases and J by 10 bases, 2 bases remained unmatched. The CDR3 spans 12 residues. CDR3 coding DNA: TGTGCCAGCAGCCGACAGGGCTCACCCCTCCACTTT. Protein sequence: CASSRQGSPLHF.

The J gene is TRBJ1-1, the V gene TRBV30; D remains ambiguous. The V end was cut by 2 bases, the J end by 5 bases, with 12 bases between. The CDR3 totals 13 residues. Germline CDR1 and CDR2: GTSNPN and SVGIG (reference sequence). In DNA, the CDR3 is TGTGCCTGGAGTCAACCCTCGGGGACTGAAGCTTTCTTT. Protein: CAWSQPSGTEAFF.

The rearrangement uses TRBV4-2 and TRBJ2-1, with 8 bases that match TRBD2. Germline V gene lookup returns CDR1 LGHNA and CDR2 YNFKEQ. Trimming cost V 0 bases and J 6 bases; bases outside gene matches: 16. The CDR3 covers 19 residues. CDR3 in amino acids: CASSQDDTTRGRPPNEQFF. CDR3 nucleotide sequence: TGTGCCAGCAGCCAAGATGATACAACTCGCGGGAGGCCGCCCAATGAGCAGTTCTTC.

This chain uses TRBV5-4 with TRBJ1-6; D is possibly TRBD1 (6 bases). The V gene's germline CDR1 is SGHNT and CDR2 YYREEE (reference sequence). The V end was cut by 0 bases, the J end by 7 bases, with 14 bases between. This CDR3 region has 16 residues. The CDR3 reads CASSLASGGRNSPLHF. CDR3 coding DNA: TGTGCCAGCAGCTTGGCCTCGGGGGGCAGAAATTCACCCCTCCACTTT. The full variable domain, its missing parts supplied by reference TRBV5-4 and TRBJ1-6, is ETGVTQSPTHLIKTRGQQVTLRCSSQSGHNTVSWYQQALGQGPQFIFQYYREEENGRGNFPPRFSGLQFPNYSSELNVNALELDDSALYLCASSLASGGRNSPLHFGNGTRLTVT.

This chain uses TRBV5-1 with TRBJ2-2, with 8 bases lining up with TRBD1. CDR3 length: 15 residues. The V and J ends lost 4 bases and 6 bases, in that order; junction bases with no gene match: 8. Germline CDR1 is SGHRS and CDR2 is YFSETQ. CDR3 residues: CASSLAGQGSGELFF. Here the CDR3 DNA reads TGCGCCAGCAGCCTAGCCGGACAGGGTTCCGGGGAGCTGTTTTTT.

The CDR3 sequence is CAIRTGGTGGYTF. The CDR3, as DNA: TGTGCCATCAGGACAGGGGGGACGGGCGGCTACACCTTC. The V and J genes are TRBV10-3 and TRBJ1-2, with 9 bases matching TRBD1. The CDR3 is 13 amino acids. With V trimmed by 6 bases and J by 8 bases, 7 bases remained unmatched. Germline V CDR1 and CDR2: ENHRY, SYGVKD.

This chain uses TRBV4-2 with TRBJ2-4; 8 bases are shared with TRBD1. In germline, CDR1 is LGHNA, CDR2 YNFKEQ. The CDR3 sequence is 16 residues long. V gave up 1 base and J gave up 3 bases; unmatched junction bases: 5. The CDR3 sequence is CASSQGQGLDKNIQYF. CDR3 DNA: TGTGCCAGCAGCCAAGGACAGGGGTTGGACAAAAACATTCAGTACTTC.

This chain links TRBV11-1 with TRBJ2-2; no clear D gene. The germline CDR1 and CDR2 sequences are SGHAT and FQDESV (reference sequence). CDR3 length equals 16 residues. Between the trimmed V and J ends, which lost 5 bases and 6 bases, there was a span of 19 bases. CDR3 in amino acids: CASSPRWVRPAGELFF. The CDR3 coding sequence is TGTGCCAGCAGCCCCAGGTGGGTAAGACCCGCCGGGGAGCTGTTTTTT.

The rearrangement links TRBV5-1 to TRBJ2-5; no clear D. Germline CDR1 and CDR2: SGHRS and YFSETQ. The CDR3 loop spans 14 amino acids. Trimming shortened V by 2 bases and J by 2 bases, and 10 bases separated the two germline ends. Here the CDR3 DNA reads TGCGCCAGCAGCTTAGACATTCCACAAGAGACCCAGTACTTC. Its translation: CASSLDIPQETQYF. Complete variable domain (other parts from reference TRBV5-1 and TRBJ2-5): KAGVTQTPRYLIKTRGQQVTLSCSPISGHRSVSWYQQTPGQGLQFLFEYFSETQRNKGNFPGRFSGRQFSNSRSEMNVSTLELGDSALYLCASSLDIPQETQYFGPGTRLLVL.

As DNA, the CDR3 is TGTGCCAGCAGTTCTCCGGGACAGGGAAACACCATATATTTT. Its translation: CASSSPGQGNTIYF. The rearrangement joins TRBV7-9 to TRBJ1-3; 7 bases agree with TRBD1. This CDR3 is built from 14 residues. V shed 6 bases, J shed 4 bases, and the junction held 6 bases outside the gene matches. The germline V gene encodes CDR1 SEHNR and CDR2 FQNEAQ (reference sequence).

The V call is TRBV11-2, the J call TRBJ2-7, with TRBD1 identical over 7 bases. The CDR3 contains 17 residues. V gave up 5 bases and J gave up 3 bases; unmatched junction bases: 16. CDR1 SGHAT and CDR2 FQNNGV come from the germline V gene. The CDR3 DNA sequence: TGTGCCAGCAGCAAAGGGGGCCCTCGGGGACCTTACTACGAGCAGTACTTC. Translation: CASSKGGPRGPYYEQYF. The full variable domain, with the rest looked up from reference TRBV11-2 and TRBJ2-7, is EAGVAQSPRYKIIEKRQSVAFWCNPISGHATLYWYQQILGQGPKLLIQFQNNGVVDDSQLPKDRFSAERLKGVDSTLKIQPAKLEDSAVYLCASSKGGPRGPYYEQYFGPGTRLTVT.

The CDR3 here is CASSSEGFGRADTQYF. The CDR3 DNA sequence: TGTGCCAGCAGCTCAGAGGGTTTCGGCCGGGCAGATACGCAGTATTTT. The chain couples TRBV7-6 to TRBJ2-3, with a tentative D call TRBD2 (5 bases). This CDR3 is built from 16 residues. In germline, CDR1 is SGHVS, CDR2 FNYEAQ. Trimming left V 4 bases short and J 4 bases short, with 18 bases between.

This chain joins TRBV28 and TRBJ2-7; 9 nucleotides line up with TRBD1. Per germline, CDR1 MDHEN and CDR2 SYDVKM. This CDR3 is 16 amino acids long. The trim removed 6 bases at V and 1 base at J, leaving 10 bases unmatched. Here the CDR3 reads CASSPRGQGRSYEQYF. Written as DNA, the CDR3 is TGTGCCAGCAGCCCCCGGGGACAGGGAAGGTCCTACGAGCAGTACTTC.

The chain combines TRBV24-1 with TRBJ2-5; 11 bases are shared with TRBD1. Trimming at V came to 4 bases and at J to 5 bases, leaving 8 bases not matched to a gene. Germline CDR1 is KGHDR and CDR2 is SFDVKD. The CDR3 spans 16 residues. Written as DNA, the CDR3 is TGTGCCACCAGTGAACCCGGGACAGGGGGAGGGGAGACCCAGTACTTC. Protein: CATSEPGTGGGETQYF.

The count of this clone is one. This chain uses TRBV19 with TRBJ2-7; TRBD2 agrees at 7 bases. Unmatched junction bases numbered 9, after V lost 7 bases and J lost 0 bases. Germline loops: CDR1 LNHDA, CDR2 SQIVND (reference sequence). The CDR3 is made up of 15 amino acids. CDR3 sequence reads: CASTIGTMSSYEQYF. DNA of the CDR3: TGTGCCAGTACCATTGGGACTATGAGCTCCTACGAGCAGTACTTC.